This T cell receptor beta chain was profiled in a study of T cells in Graves' hyperthyroidism and ophthalmopathy (dated by TCRdb to the late 2010s). At the level of the whole study: Peripheral blood samples were taken at initial diagnosis, before any treatment was given. Once sampling was done, hyperthyroidism patients were given methimazole at a starting dose of 30 mg daily, whereas ophthalmopathy patients were given high-dose intravenous methylprednisolone. The 100 discovery patients were randomly split 7:3 into training and test sets. In about 6 Graves' hyperthyroidism patients, the study also compared T-cell repertoires from thyroid tissue with T-cell repertoires from blood. The paper describes TCR Vbeta CDR3 sequencing of 135 peripheral blood samples, made up of some 42 ophthalmopathy patients, around 78 hyperthyroidism patients and 17 progressor patients. TCR V-J signatures able to tell the groups apart were searched for in a discovery cohort of 90 to 100 patients, of whom more than 40 had Graves' ophthalmopathy and more than 55 had stable Graves' hyperthyroidism. Prospective prediction of ophthalmopathy was tested in an independent validation cohort consisting of 18 hyperthyroidism patients and 17 patients who later progressed to ophthalmopathy.

Stable Graves' hyperthyroidism was defined as the absence of progression to ophthalmopathy over 18 months of follow-up. The hyperthyroidism patients were between 18 and 65 years old and newly diagnosed, with a disease duration of less than 2 months. Exclusion was applied to patients with uncontrolled infections, other autoimmune diseases, pregnancy or lactation. Diagnoses were based on clinical symptoms, serum thyroxine and TRAb, thyroid ultrasound and orbital computed tomography. PBMCs were isolated from approximately 10 ml of fresh peripheral blood by Ficoll-Paque density gradient centrifugation. Total RNA was extracted with Trizol reagent, and quality was checked on an Agilent 2100 Bioanalyzer. What the work shows at the level of the full study, not this receptor alone: Ophthalmopathy was separated from stable hyperthyroidism by a 13 V-J signature model, with approximately 90% sensitivity and 81% to 83% specificity obtained in cross-validation and 80%/75% obtained in testing. No statistical method was used to fix the sample size in advance, and group allocation was not hidden from the investigators. In validation, progression to ophthalmopathy was predicted by the model with more than 65% sensitivity and 72% to 80% specificity, a median of approximately 7.1 months before onset. Most expanded thyroid clonotypes (frequency above 0.001) were also detected in blood, a finding suggesting that blood repertoires may reflect thyroid immune responses.

The sample holds many counts of this clonotype. It has no known antigen specificity. Qualities for individual bases were not recorded, and no much larger clone is one base off. The TCR beta CDR3 regions were amplified from the RNA transcripts. A first-round RT-PCR of the TCR CDR3 used the HTBI primer set with the Qiagen OneStep RT-PCR kit. Libraries were constructed in a second round of multiplex PCR, after which size selection and purification were performed. Sequencing of the libraries was done on an Illumina HiSeq2000 using paired-end 100 bp reads. The study's processing was this. SOAPnuke was used to process the raw data, removing reads that contained adapters or uncalled bases, had a mean Phred below 15, or lacked an exact match to the constant primer or identifier. COPE v1.2.5 was used to merge the high-quality paired reads, and each unique nucleotide sequence was defined as a clonotype. MiTCR v1.1 was used to align clonotypes to the IMGT TRBV, TRBD and TRBJ reference segments. The analysis included only V-J combinations with a frequency above 0.0001, which together covered approximately 99% of the repertoires. The TCS score was defined as the ratio of F50 (clonal expansion) to E x V (chaos), calculated using BLOSUM62-based TCRdist between CDR3 peptides within each V-J. Welch's t-statistics and random forest reduced 500 to 550 V-J features to 13, which were used in a naive Bayes classifier (R e1071). Thyroid-blood repertoire similarity was quantified with the Morisita-Horn index. The public reads were run again by TCRdb, first through fastp at Q25 and then through MiXCR, and only productive beta chains were kept. Here each entry gathers all rows of one CDR3 protein and keeps the most common genes and DNA. The V and J calls and clone size come from TCRdb's table, not from the authors' own analysis. The sample profile shows around 700,000 distinct CDR3 sequences; about 35% of them were found once. The biggest ten clones account for 31% of the sample.

Clipping removes 3 bases from V and 7 bases from J, with 5 as the unmatched junction base count. The CDR3, cysteine through phenylalanine, is 14 amino acids long. Only CDR3 DNA is held: 42 bases, read in frame from base 1. The CDR1 and CDR2 encoded by the germline V gene (reference sequence) are DFQATT and SNEGSKA. The receptor's source is a woman between 40 and 55 years old with Graves' hyperthyroidism. The rearranged segments are TRBV20-1 and TRBJ1-4; 10 of the junction bases match TRBD1. The sequencing input was blood. The CDR3 amino acid sequence is: CSARTGGRGEKLFF. The nucleotides are TGCAGTGCTAGGACAGGGGGCCGTGGTGAAAAACTGTTTTTT.